Sequencing of this T cell receptor beta chain was carried out in a study of blood T cells in healthy people across ages (dated by TCRdb to between 2015 and 2017). For the study in its entirety: In model experiments, template switching captured about one uniquely barcoded TCR beta cDNA molecule for every two T cells. Age-related changes in TCR beta repertoire diversity were measured in the study by deep sequencing normalized with unique cDNA molecular identifiers. The donors were split into four age groups: young (average around 15 years), middle-aged (roughly 39), aged (more than 60) and long-lived (approximately 89). To avoid experimental bias, donors of different ages were distributed randomly across sequencing lanes. For two donors (one aged 18 to 30 and one aged 80 or older), the study analyzed two additional independent replicas of 1 million unique cDNA reads from the same blood draw.

Turning to this clonotype: Its antigen is currently not known. No base quality values were provided; no much bigger clone lies one nucleotide off.

The CDR3 goes from the cysteine to the phenylalanine over 16 residues. The CDR3 DNA has 48 bases and is translated from base 1. V is pared back by 2 bases and J by 0 bases, with 11 bases lying between the germline termini. CDR1 and CDR2 are drawn from the germline V gene: SGHTA, FQGNSA. Receptor libraries were prepared by 5' RACE. Sequencing instrument: Illumina HiSeq 2500. A second about 7 to 12 cycle PCR used a sample-barcoded 5' primer and a J-beta primer mix. Each TCR beta cDNA molecule received a unique molecular identifier from a template-switch 5' adaptor carrying 12 random nucleotides. Each sample yielded at least 3 million CDR3-containing paired-end reads. First-strand cDNA was synthesized from all RNA with the Mint cDNA synthesis kit, primed by a TRBC-specific oligonucleotide. Following uracil-DNA glycosylase treatment, all cDNA underwent a first 18-cycle PCR with the universal primers M1SS and BC2_uni_R. Processing in the source paper ran as follows. Each sample was normalized by randomly selecting 1 million high-quality reads, each carrying a distinct molecular identifier. Instead of being binned into consensus sequences, reads that shared molecular identifiers were thrown out. MiTCR, set to a Q25 quality threshold and the strictest error-elimination algorithm, was used for CDR3 identification, clonotype clustering and error correction. Lower-bound total TCR beta diversity was estimated with a nonparametric unseen species model using Euler transformation. The public reads were run again by TCRdb, first through fastp at Q25 and then through MiXCR, and only productive beta chains were kept. Identical CDR3 protein sequences are pooled into one entry, listed with their most common genes and DNA. The V and J calls, along with clone size, are taken from TCRdb and not from the paper's own processing. Here the sample has 1,500,000 or so distinct CDR3 sequences; around 40% occur a single time. Approximately 4% of the sample belongs to the ten largest clones.

The roughly 39 donors, aged about 6 to 100 years, were systemically healthy Caucasian individuals from Russia. Ten milliliters of peripheral blood were collected from each donor into EDTA-treated Vacutainer tubes. Ficoll-Paque density-gradient centrifugation was used to isolate PBMCs, with at least 6 million obtained per sample. Total RNA, at least 6 micrograms per sample, was extracted from PBMCs with Trizol reagent. For every donor, an aliquot of PBMCs went through flow cytometry to measure the percentages of naive CD45RAhigh/CD27high T cells. What the authors observed across the whole study: A strong correlation was found between observed TCR beta diversity and the percentage of naive T cells measured by flow cytometry. Compared with the aged group, more naive CD4+ T cells, fewer expanded clones and increased TCR diversity were shown by the long-lived group, suggesting age selection. Observed TCR beta diversity per million T cells fell roughly linearly with age, and a significant reduction was already apparent by age about 38. Since profiling was done on bulk unsorted PBMCs, naive and antigen-experienced compartments could not be conclusively compared. Total diversity estimates from one million sequenced T cells were considered lower bounds and underestimates. Because donor CMV infection status was unknown, age-related changes in expanded clonotypes were potentially confounded.

The chain is assembled from TRBV7-2 and TRBJ2-1; TRBD1 is perhaps the D gene, given 5 matching bases. The clonotype was recovered from a woman under 30 in good health. The sample taken for sequencing was blood. The CDR3 in this case is CASSLMVQGSYNEQFF. The DNA reads TGTGCCAGCAGCTTAATGGTTCAGGGCTCCTACAATGAGCAGTTCTTC.